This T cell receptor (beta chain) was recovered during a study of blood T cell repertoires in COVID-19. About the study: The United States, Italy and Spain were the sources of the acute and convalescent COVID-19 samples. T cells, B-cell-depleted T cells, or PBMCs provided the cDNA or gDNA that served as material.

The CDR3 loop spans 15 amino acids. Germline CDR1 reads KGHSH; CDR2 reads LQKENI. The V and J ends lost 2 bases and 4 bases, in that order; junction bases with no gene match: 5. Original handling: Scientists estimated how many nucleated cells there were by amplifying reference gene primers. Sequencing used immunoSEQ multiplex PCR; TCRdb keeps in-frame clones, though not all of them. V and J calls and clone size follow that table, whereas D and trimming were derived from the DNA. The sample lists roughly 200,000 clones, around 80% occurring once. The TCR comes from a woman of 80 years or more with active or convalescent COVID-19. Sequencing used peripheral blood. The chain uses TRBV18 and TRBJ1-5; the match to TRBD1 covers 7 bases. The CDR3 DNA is TGTGCCAGCTCACCAGGTTCAGGGGGTAATCAGCCCCAGCATTTT. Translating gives CASSPGSGGNQPQHF.